These T cell receptor beta chains were read from a single sample in a study of blood T cell repertoires in COVID-19. Sequenced by immunoSEQ multiplex PCR; TCRdb stores in-frame clones only, minus some. This sample carries about 280,000 clones, roughly 90% of them seen once, and the ten largest clones take 1.7%. The sequenced sample was PBMCs or T cells enriched from blood (not recorded which). Every receptor here comes from a woman aged 18-29 years with acute COVID-19. Each CDR3 is given without its conserved first and last residue. Clone size, where shown, is once, few, many, or a class for clones that have expanded.

TRBJ2-2 - TRBV28 ASSLATGGGTGELF
TRBJ2-7 - TRBV18 ASSLILAGASHEQY
TRBJ2-7 few TRBV7-9 ASSPRQGHSYEQY
TRBJ2-7 - TRBV5-6 ASSLRQGNYEQY
TRBJ2-2 - TRBV11-2 ASSSLTSRTGELF
TRBJ2-1 - TRBV5-1 ASSWDPGAYNEQF
TRBJ1-6 - TRBV19 ASSDSRSSPLH
TRBJ1-2 - TRBV11-1 ASSFQLNYGYT
TRBJ1-2 - TRBV4-2 ASSQDQTGTGKGYT
TRBJ2-7 few TRBV7-9 ASSLGGSYSYEQY
TRBJ2-5 - TRBV29-1 SVEDPFSETQY
TRBJ1-4 - TRBV2 ASGKTGVEEKLF
TRBJ1-2 - TRBV5-1 ASSLSGQVTYGYT
TRBJ1-4 - TRBV11-1 ASSLGGTVRYRKLF
TRBJ2-1 once TRBV28 ASSFLAAYNEQF
TRBJ1-5 few TRBV5-5 ASSLGGRQSPNQPQH
TRBJ1-2 - TRBV14 ASSPQGTYGYT
TRBJ2-7 - TRBV28 ASSLGLAGVIYEQY
TRBJ1-2 - TRBV5-6 ASSLKGARYGYT
TRBJ1-4 - TRBV5-1 ASSLAGANEKLF
TRBJ2-2 - TRBV11-2 ASSSPRGYANTGELF
TRBJ1-2 - TRBV27 ASSFRGPNYGYT
TRBJ1-2 once TRBV19 ASSIAGTGLYGYT
TRBJ2-4 - TRBV11-2 ASSWGLAKNIQY
TRBJ1-5 - TRBV30 AWSVRLGSSNQPQH
TRBJ1-5 - TRBV19 ASSIGGAGGNQPQH
TRBJ2-7 - TRBV6-5 ASTAGGSGDYEQY
TRBJ2-7 - TRBV19 ASRVSASGLYEQY
TRBJ2-7 - TRBV28 ASSFGEDYEQY
TRBJ1-1 once TRBV5-8 ASSSNLDRGPLNTEAF
TRBJ2-5 - TRBV30 AWIRRTGPQETQY
TRBJ1-2 - TRBV6-6 ASSDSGTIGDT
TRBJ2-1 - TRBV7-6 ASSRDYSAYNEQF
TRBJ2-5 - TRBV7-2 ASSNSGRRPRETQY
TRBJ2-7 - TRBV6-5 ASRGVTGSSYEQY
TRBJ2-2 - TRBV30 AWSLSTGGYTGELF
TRBJ2-6 - TRBV14 ASSQLGGSANSGANVLT
TRBJ2-7 few TRBV20-1 SASTSGLHYEQY
TRBJ2-1 - TRBV11-1 ASSRTSLSSYNEQF
TRBJ2-3 - TRBV4-1 ASSREWGGGTDTQY
TRBJ2-7 - TRBV19 ASSTTGSSYEQY
TRBJ2-1 - TRBV11-2 ASSLVRTGGASYNEQF
TRBJ2-3 - TRBV27 ASSLRGDTQY
TRBJ2-3 - TRBV3-1/TRBV3-2 ATHRGDTQY